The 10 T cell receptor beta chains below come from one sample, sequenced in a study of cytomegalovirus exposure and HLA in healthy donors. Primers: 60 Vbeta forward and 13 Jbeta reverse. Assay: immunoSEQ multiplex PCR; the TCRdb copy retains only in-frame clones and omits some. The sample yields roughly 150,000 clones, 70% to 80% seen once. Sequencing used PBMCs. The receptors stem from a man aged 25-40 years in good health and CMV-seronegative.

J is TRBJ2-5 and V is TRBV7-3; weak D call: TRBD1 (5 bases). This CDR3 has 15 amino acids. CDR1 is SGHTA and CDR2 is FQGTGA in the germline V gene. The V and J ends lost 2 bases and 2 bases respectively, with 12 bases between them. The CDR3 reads CASSLGADVQETQYF. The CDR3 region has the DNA TGTGCCAGCAGCTTAGGGGCAGATGTACAAGAGACCCAGTACTTC. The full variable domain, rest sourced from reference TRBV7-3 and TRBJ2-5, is GAGVSQTPSNKVTEKGKYVELRCDPISGHTALYWYRQSLGQGPEFLIYFQGTGAADDSGLPNDRFFAVRPEGSVSTLKIQRTERGDSAVYLCASSLGADVQETQYFGPGTRLLVL.

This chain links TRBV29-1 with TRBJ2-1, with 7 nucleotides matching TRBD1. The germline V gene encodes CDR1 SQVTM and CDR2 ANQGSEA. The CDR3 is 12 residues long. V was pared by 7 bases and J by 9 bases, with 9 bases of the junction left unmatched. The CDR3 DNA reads TGCAGCGGGACAGGTACCCTTGGTGAGCAGTTCTTC. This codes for CSGTGTLGEQFF.

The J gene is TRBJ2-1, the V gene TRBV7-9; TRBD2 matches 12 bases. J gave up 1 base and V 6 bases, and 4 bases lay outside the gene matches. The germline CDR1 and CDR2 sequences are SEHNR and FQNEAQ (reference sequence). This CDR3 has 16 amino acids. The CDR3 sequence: CASSSTSGRSYNEQFF. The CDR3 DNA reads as TGTGCCAGCAGTTCGACTAGCGGGAGATCCTACAATGAGCAGTTCTTC.

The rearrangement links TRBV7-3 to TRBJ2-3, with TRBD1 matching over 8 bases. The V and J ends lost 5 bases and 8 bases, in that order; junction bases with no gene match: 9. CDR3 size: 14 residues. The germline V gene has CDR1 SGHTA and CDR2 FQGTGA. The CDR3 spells CASSLTGAGGTQYF. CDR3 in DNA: TGTGCCAGCAGCCTGACAGGGGCCGGTGGTACGCAGTATTTT.

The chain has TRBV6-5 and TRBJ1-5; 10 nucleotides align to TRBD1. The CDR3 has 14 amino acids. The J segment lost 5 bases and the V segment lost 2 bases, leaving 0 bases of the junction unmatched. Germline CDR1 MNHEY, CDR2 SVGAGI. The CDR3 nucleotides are TGTGCCAGCAGTTACGGGACAGGGGATCAGCCCCAGCATTTT. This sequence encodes CASSYGTGDQPQHF.

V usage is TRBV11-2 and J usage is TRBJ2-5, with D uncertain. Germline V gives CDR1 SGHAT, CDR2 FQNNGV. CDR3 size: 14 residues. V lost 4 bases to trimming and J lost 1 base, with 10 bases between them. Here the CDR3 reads CASSSVRSQETQYF. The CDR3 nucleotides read TGTGCCAGCAGCTCAGTAAGGAGCCAAGAGACCCAGTACTTC. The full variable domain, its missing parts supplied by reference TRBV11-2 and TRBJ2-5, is EAGVAQSPRYKIIEKRQSVAFWCNPISGHATLYWYQQILGQGPKLLIQFQNNGVVDDSQLPKDRFSAERLKGVDSTLKIQPAKLEDSAVYLCASSSVRSQETQYFGPGTRLLVL.

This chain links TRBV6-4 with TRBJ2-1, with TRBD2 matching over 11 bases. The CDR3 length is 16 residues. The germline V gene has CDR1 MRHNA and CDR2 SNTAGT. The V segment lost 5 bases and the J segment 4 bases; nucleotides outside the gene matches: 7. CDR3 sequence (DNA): TGTGCCAGCAGTCCGAGGGGACTAGCGGATTACAATGAGCAGTTCTTC. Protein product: CASSPRGLADYNEQFF.

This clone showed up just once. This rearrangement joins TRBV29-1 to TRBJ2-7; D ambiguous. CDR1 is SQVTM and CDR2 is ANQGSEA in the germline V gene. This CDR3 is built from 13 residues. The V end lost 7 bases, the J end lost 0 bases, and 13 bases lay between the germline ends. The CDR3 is CSARRDSSYEQYF. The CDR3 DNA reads TGCAGCGCCCGGAGAGATTCCTCCTACGAGCAGTACTTC.

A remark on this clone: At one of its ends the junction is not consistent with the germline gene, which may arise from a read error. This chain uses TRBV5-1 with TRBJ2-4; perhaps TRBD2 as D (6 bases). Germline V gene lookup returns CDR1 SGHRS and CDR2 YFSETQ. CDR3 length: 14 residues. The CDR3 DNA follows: TGCGCCGGCAGCTTGGGTCAGGGAGGAAACATTCAGTACTTC. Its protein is CAGSLGQGGNIQYF. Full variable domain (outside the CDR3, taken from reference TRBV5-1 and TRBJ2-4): KAGVTQTPRYLIKTRGQQVTLSCSPISGHRSVSWYQQTPGQGLQFLFEYFSETQRNKGNFPGRFSGRQFSNSRSEMNVSTLELGDSALYLCAGSLGQGGNIQYFGAGTRLSVL.

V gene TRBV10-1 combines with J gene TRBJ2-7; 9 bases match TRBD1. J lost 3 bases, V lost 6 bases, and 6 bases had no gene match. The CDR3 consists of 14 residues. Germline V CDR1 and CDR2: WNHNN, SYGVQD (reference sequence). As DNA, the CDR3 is TGCGCCAGCAGAGACCGGGACAGGGACTACGAGCAGTACTTC. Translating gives CASRDRDRDYEQYF.